This is a list of T cell receptor beta chains from one sample in a study of blood T cell repertoires in COVID-19. Data came from immunoSEQ multiplex PCR; TCRdb stores just in-frame clones and leaves some out. The repertoire consists of about 39,000 clones, with approximately 96% occurring once and the leading ten covering approximately 4.2%. The sequenced sample was peripheral blood. Source of these receptors: a human donor with active COVID-19. The donor label of this sample is uncertain. Both conserved end residues are part of each CDR3. The D gene is left open where the match is weak. Size values are once, few and many counts, or a class for expanded clones, and some rows have none.

v_call	j_call	clone_size	d_call	cdr3_aa	cdr3_nt
TRBV11-3	TRBJ1-3	NA	NA	CASSSAYTMSGNTIYF	TGTGCCAGCAGCTCCGCGTATACTATGAGCGGAAACACCATATATTTT
TRBV19	TRBJ2-5	NA	NA	CASSVMTGSPETQYF	TGTGCCAGTAGTGTTATGACAGGATCCCCAGAGACCCAGTACTTC
TRBV6-2/TRBV6-3	TRBJ2-7	NA	NA	CASSYQGPTYEQYF	TGTGCCAGCAGTTACCAGGGTCCTACCTACGAGCAGTACTTC
TRBV10-3	TRBJ2-7	NA	TRBD1	CASTTGTGTYEQYF	TGTGCCAGCACTACCGGGACAGGGACCTACGAGCAGTACTTC
TRBV12-3/TRBV12-4	TRBJ2-7	NA	NA	CASSGLKQYF	TGTGCCAGCAGTGGCTTGAAGCAGTACTTC
TRBV5-4	TRBJ2-3	once	NA	CASSLTGNADTQYF	TGTGCCAGCAGCTTGACGGGGAATGCAGATACGCAGTATTTT
TRBV7-8	TRBJ2-7	once	TRBD1	CASSETGGKYEQYF	TGTGCCAGCAGCGAGACAGGGGGCAAGTACGAGCAGTACTTC
TRBV5-1	TRBJ2-3	NA	NA	CASSFSGHTTDTQYF	TGCGCCAGCAGCTTCTCAGGCCATACCACAGATACGCAGTATTTT
TRBV6-5	TRBJ2-5	NA	NA	CASSYDAGYVETQYF	TGTGCCAGCAGTTACGACGCGGGATACGTTGAGACCCAGTACTTC
TRBV7-9	TRBJ2-5	NA	TRBD1	CASSSTGTGTKETQYF	TGTGCCAGCAGCTCGACCGGGACAGGGACTAAAGAGACCCAGTACTTC
TRBV27	TRBJ2-7	NA	TRBD1	CASSYRVDRAASYEQYF	TGTGCCAGCAGTTATAGGGTTGACAGGGCGGCTTCCTACGAGCAGTACTTC
TRBV4-2	TRBJ2-2	NA	NA	CASSQEMLGGLFF	TGTGCCAGCAGCCAAGAAATGCTGGGAGGGCTGTTTTTT
TRBV28	TRBJ2-7	NA	NA	CAGGGAGSIYEQYF	TGTGCCGGAGGGGGGGCGGGCTCTATATACGAGCAGTACTTC
TRBV11-2	TRBJ2-7	NA	TRBD1	CASSPSGDRVYEQYF	TGTGCCAGCAGCCCTTCGGGGGACAGGGTCTACGAGCAGTACTTC
TRBV28	TRBJ2-7	NA	TRBD2	CASPRGDEQYF	TGTGCCAGCCCGCGGGGGGACGAGCAGTACTTC
TRBV7-9	TRBJ2-7	once	NA	CASSPSGYEQYF	TGTGCCAGCAGCCCTTCGGGCTACGAGCAGTACTTC
TRBV6-6	TRBJ2-7	NA	NA	CASSNSYEQYF	TGTGCCAGCAGCAACTCCTACGAGCAGTACTTC
TRBV29-1	TRBJ1-1	NA	NA	CSVRTATGNTEAFF	TGCAGCGTTCGAACCGCAACAGGGAACACTGAAGCTTTCTTT
TRBV7-8	TRBJ1-1	NA	NA	CASSARVNTEAFF	TGTGCCAGCAGCGCCCGAGTGAACACTGAAGCTTTCTTT
TRBV12-5	TRBJ2-5	once	NA	CASGLGRRETQYF	TGTGCTAGTGGTTTGGGGAGGCGAGAGACCCAGTACTTC
TRBV6-5	TRBJ2-3	NA	NA	CASRGRGLPEDTQYF	TGTGCCAGCAGAGGGCGAGGGCTCCCAGAGGATACGCAGTATTTT
TRBV6-5	TRBJ2-4	NA	TRBD1	CASRPQGGAKNIQYF	TGTGCCAGCAGGCCACAGGGGGGTGCCAAAAACATTCAGTACTTC
TRBV5-1	TRBJ2-1	NA	NA	CASSLAIVLNEQFF	TGCGCCAGCAGCTTGGCCATAGTGCTCAATGAGCAGTTCTTC
TRBV6-5	TRBJ2-1	NA	TRBD2	CATKGLAGEQFF	TGTGCCACCAAGGGACTAGCGGGGGAGCAGTTCTTC
TRBV19	TRBJ2-2	NA	TRBD2	CASTQGLAGGPGELFF	TGTGCCAGTACCCAGGGACTAGCGGGAGGCCCCGGGGAGCTGTTTTTT
TRBV6-4	TRBJ1-1	NA	NA	CASRQGTEAFF	TGTGCCAGCAGGCAGGGTACTGAAGCTTTCTTT
TRBV24-1	TRBJ1-2	NA	NA	CAWGRGYTF	TGTGCCTGGGGGCGAGGCTACACCTTC
TRBV18	TRBJ2-5	NA	NA	CASSSERSGETQYF	TGTGCCAGCTCCTCCGAACGGTCGGGGGAGACCCAGTACTTC
TRBV28	TRBJ1-5	NA	NA	CASNSQPQHF	TGTGCCAGCAATAGCCAGCCCCAGCATTTT
TRBV7-2	TRBJ2-2	NA	NA	CASSSQTGHVGNTGELFF	TGTGCCAGCAGCTCACAGACAGGTCACGTAGGAAACACCGGGGAGCTGTTTTTT
TRBV28	TRBJ1-1	NA	NA	CASTLAFTEAFF	TGTGCCAGCACTTTGGCATTCACTGAAGCTTTCTTT
TRBV18	TRBJ2-5	NA	TRBD2	CASSPAGVPRETQYF	TGTGCCAGCTCACCAGCGGGGGTGCCTCGGGAGACCCAGTACTTC
TRBV7-6	TRBJ2-4	NA	NA	CASSHRMATEIAKNIQYF	TGTGCCAGCAGCCACCGCATGGCTACAGAGATAGCCAAAAACATTCAGTACTTC
TRBV7-2	TRBJ2-1	NA	NA	CASSSRVHPNEQFF	TGTGCCAGCAGCTCCCGAGTGCACCCCAATGAGCAGTTCTTC
TRBV28	TRBJ2-7	NA	NA	CASSFSRKGAGEQYF	TGTGCCAGCAGTTTTTCCCGGAAGGGGGCGGGGGAGCAGTACTTC
TRBV4-1	TRBJ2-7	NA	NA	CASSQAPGDYEQYF	TGCGCCAGCAGCCAAGCCCCGGGAGACTACGAGCAGTACTTC
TRBV5-5	TRBJ2-5	NA	NA	CASSLRGVGVETQYF	TGTGCCAGCAGCTTGCGGGGTGTGGGAGTTGAGACCCAGTACTTC
TRBV4-2	TRBJ2-2	NA	NA	CASSQDPGAHTGELFF	TGTGCCAGCAGCCAAGATCCGGGAGCCCACACCGGGGAGCTGTTTTTT
TRBV7-9	TRBJ2-5	NA	NA	CASSEGVPGTQYF	TGTGCCAGCAGCGAGGGGGTCCCGGGGACCCAGTACTTC
TRBV6-5	TRBJ2-4	NA	TRBD2	CASSYSVGSGGNIQYF	TGTGCCAGCAGTTACTCAGTTGGGTCGGGAGGAAACATTCAGTACTTC
TRBV6-1	TRBJ1-3	NA	NA	CASSDAITRSGNTIYF	TGTGCCAGCAGTGACGCAATAACTCGCTCTGGAAACACCATATATTTT